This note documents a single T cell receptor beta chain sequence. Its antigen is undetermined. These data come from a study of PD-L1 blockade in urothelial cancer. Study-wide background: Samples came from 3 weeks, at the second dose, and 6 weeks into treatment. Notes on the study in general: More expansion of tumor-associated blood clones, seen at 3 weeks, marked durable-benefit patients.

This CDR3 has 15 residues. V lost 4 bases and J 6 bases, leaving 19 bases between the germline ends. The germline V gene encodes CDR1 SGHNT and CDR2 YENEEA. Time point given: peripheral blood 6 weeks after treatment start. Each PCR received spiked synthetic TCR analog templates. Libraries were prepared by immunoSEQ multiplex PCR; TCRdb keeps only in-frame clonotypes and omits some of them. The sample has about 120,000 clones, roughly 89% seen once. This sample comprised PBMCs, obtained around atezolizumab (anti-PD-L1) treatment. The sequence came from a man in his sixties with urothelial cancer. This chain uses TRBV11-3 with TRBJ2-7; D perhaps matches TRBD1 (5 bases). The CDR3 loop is CASSSRGKAEGEQYF. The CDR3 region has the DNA TGTGCCAGCAGCTCAAGGGGTAAGGCCGAAGGCGAGCAGTACTTC.